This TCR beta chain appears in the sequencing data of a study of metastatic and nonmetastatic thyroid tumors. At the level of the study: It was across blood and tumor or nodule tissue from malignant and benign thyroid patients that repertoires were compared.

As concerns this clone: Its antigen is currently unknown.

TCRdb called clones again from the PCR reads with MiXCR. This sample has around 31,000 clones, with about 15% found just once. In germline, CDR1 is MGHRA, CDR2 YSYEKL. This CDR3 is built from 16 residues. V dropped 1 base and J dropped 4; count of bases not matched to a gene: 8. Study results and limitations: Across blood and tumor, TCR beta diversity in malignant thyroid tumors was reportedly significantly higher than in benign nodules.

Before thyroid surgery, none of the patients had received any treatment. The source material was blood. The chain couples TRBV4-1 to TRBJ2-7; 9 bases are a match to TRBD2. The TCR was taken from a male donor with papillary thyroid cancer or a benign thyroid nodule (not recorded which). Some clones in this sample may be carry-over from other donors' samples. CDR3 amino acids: CASSQVLAGSNYEQYF. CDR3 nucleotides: TGCGCCAGCAGCCAAGTACTAGCGGGCTCGAATTACGAGCAGTACTTC.